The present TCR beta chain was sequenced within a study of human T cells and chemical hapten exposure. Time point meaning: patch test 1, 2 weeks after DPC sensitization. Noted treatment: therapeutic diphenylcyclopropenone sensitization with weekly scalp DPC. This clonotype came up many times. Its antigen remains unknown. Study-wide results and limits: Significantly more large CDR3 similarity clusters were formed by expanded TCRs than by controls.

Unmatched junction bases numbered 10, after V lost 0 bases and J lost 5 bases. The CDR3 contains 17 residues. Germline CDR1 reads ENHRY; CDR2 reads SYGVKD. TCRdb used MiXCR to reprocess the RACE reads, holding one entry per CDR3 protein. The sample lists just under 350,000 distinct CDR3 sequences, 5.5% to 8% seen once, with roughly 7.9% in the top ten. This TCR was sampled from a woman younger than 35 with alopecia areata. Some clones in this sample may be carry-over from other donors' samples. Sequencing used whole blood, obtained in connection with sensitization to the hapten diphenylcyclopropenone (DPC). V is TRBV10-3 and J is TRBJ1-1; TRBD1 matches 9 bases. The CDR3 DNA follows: TGTGCCATCAGTGAGTCGAAGGAACAGGGGGCTAGAACTGAAGCTTTCTTT. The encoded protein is CAISESKEQGARTEAFF.